This T cell receptor (beta chain) was obtained from a study of blood T cell repertoires in COVID-19 (dated by TCRdb to between 2020 and 2021). Regarding the complete study: Collaborator samples came from the United States, Italy and Spain and covered acute and convalescent phases of COVID-19. Samples came from the ongoing ImmuneRACE study (first 160 participants) plus 1,254 subjects from 6 global collaborators. Where available, HLA class I and class II types were taken from metadata supplied by the sample provider and were not determined by assay-based typing. The prospective study material was composed of cDNA or gDNA derived from T cells, B-cell-depleted T cells, or PBMCs. Nearly every sample came with metadata listing a de-identified subject ID, COVID-19 status, age in years and sex. The repertoires were released in a freely available public database meant as a resource for research on the immune response to SARS-CoV-2. The dataset comprised deeply sampled blood TCRbeta repertoires from subjects exposed to, actively infected with, or recovered from COVID-19. Broader findings and caveats from the paper: Clinical and demographic metadata were provided uncurated, with the amount varying by source and participant.

The collaborating institutions used their own protocols to collect whole blood in K2EDTA tubes. For TCRbeta analysis, collaborator samples were shipped as frozen whole blood, as isolated PBMCs, or as DNA extracted from either sample type. The V end gives up 4 bases and the J end 4 bases, leaving 6 bases in the junction not matched to a gene. As encoded in the germline V gene (reference sequence), CDR1 is MNHEY while CDR2 is SMNVEV. The CDR3 has 15 amino acids, counting the end cysteine and phenylalanine. Solely the CDR3 DNA is kept, with 45 bases framed from the first base. TCRbeta CDR3 regions were amplified from genomic DNA using the immunoSEQ Assay, a bias-controlled multiplex PCR. The published analysis was carried out like this. Nucleated cell counts per sample were estimated from amplification of reference gene primers within the assay. Sequence reads were collapsed and filtered to measure the absolute abundance of every unique TCRbeta CDR3 rearrangement. For each sample, productive Simpson clonality was calculated as the square root of Simpson's diversity index over productive rearrangements. Here the immuneACCESS table is served through TCRdb, limited to in-frame sequences with V and J called. Missing clones are a known gap in these copies; in checked studies unresolved V genes cover under half, and the rest lacks a known reason. The DNA was the basis for D and trimming; V, J and clone size are from that table. This sample is represented by 15,000 to 20,000 clones; under 90% of them were singletons. The ten top clones hold about a sixth of the sample.

Of note for this clone: What antigen it recognizes has not been identified. Within one base of it there is no much larger clone, and no base qualities were kept.

The chain is made from TRBV27 and TRBJ2-7; TRBD1 aligns with 11 central bases. The sample comprised peripheral blood. This TCR was recovered from a human donor with active COVID-19. The donor label of this sample is uncertain. The CDR3 region has the sequence CASSSRTGGLYEQYF. The DNA reads TGTGCCAGCAGTTCCCGGACAGGGGGCTTATACGAGCAGTACTTC.